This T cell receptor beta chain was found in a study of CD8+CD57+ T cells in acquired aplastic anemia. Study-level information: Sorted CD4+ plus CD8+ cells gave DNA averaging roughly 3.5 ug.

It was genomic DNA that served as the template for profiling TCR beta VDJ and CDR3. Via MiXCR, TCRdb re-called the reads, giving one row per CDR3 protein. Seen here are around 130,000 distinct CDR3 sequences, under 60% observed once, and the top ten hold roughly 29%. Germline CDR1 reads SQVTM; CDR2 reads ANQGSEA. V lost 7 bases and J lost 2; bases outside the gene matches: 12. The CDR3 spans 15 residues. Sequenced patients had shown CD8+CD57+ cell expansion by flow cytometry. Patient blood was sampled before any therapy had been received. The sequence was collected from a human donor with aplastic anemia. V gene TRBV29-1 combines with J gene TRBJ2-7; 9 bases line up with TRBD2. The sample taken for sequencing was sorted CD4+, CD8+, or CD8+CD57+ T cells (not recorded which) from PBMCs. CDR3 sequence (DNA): TGCAGCGCCAATATAGCGGGAGCGGGCCCCTACGAGCAGTACTTC. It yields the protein CSANIAGAGPYEQYF.